This entry lists 6 T cell receptor beta chains sequenced from one sample in a study of shared clonotypes between healthy human individuals. Sequencing was performed with immunoSEQ multiplex PCR; in TCRdb, only in-frame clones are kept and a portion is missing. Here the sample spans more than 900,000 clones, around 78% being singletons. The material sequenced was memory CD4+ T cells from PBMCs. Subset: CD45RA-negative fraction. The source of these receptors is a man in his late teens or twenties in good health. Some clones in this sample may be carry-over from other donors' samples.

V and J are TRBV28 and TRBJ1-2; D may be TRBD1 (5 bases). The germline gives CDR1 MDHEN, CDR2 SYDVKM. The length of the CDR3 is 13 residues. V was clipped by 2 bases and J by 4 bases, with 8 bases between them. This CDR3 is CASSLGGIYGYTF. The CDR3 DNA is TGTGCCAGCAGTTTAGGGGGGATCTATGGCTACACCTTC.

This clone has just a few counts. This sequence joins TRBV6-5 and TRBJ1-5; the D gene is possibly TRBD1 (6 bases). Germline V gene data show CDR1 as MNHEY and CDR2 as SVGAGI. This CDR3 has 14 amino acids. V lost 7 bases and J lost 2, with 12 bases in between. CDR3 in DNA: TGTGCCAGCACGAAAAGACAGGGCAATCAGCCCCAGCATTTT. Translating gives CASTKRQGNQPQHF.

DNA of the CDR3: TGTGCCAGCAGTTCATGGTCACTAGCGGCCTACGAGCAGTACTTC. Translation gives CASSSWSLAAYEQYF. The gene calls are TRBV5-5 and TRBJ2-7, with 8 bases aligning to TRBD2. Germline CDR1 and CDR2: SGHKS and YYEKEE (reference sequence). This CDR3 has 15 amino acids. V trimming: 5 bases; J trimming: 2 bases; junction bases outside the gene matches: 9.

This chain joins TRBV28 and TRBJ2-7; D perhaps matches TRBD1 (6 bases). This CDR3 comprises 14 residues. The germline CDR1 and CDR2 sequences are MDHEN and SYDVKM. The V and J ends lost 3 bases and 5 bases respectively, with 14 bases between them. For the CDR3, the DNA is TGTGCCAGCAGTTTCGGTCAGGGGTATCACGAGCAGTACTTC. This gives the protein CASSFGQGYHEQYF.

The genes are TRBV7-9 and TRBJ1-6; D is uncertain. CDR1 is SEHNR and CDR2 is FQNEAQ in the germline V gene (reference sequence). The CDR3 consists of 13 residues. V lost 7 bases to trimming and J lost 7 bases, with 11 bases between them. The CDR3 DNA sequence: TGTGCCAGCAAGTTTCTGGGAAATTCACCCCTCCACTTT. This codes for CASKFLGNSPLHF. The entire variable domain, with the rest obtained from reference TRBV7-9 and TRBJ1-6, is as follows: DTGVSQNPRHKITKRGQNVTFRCDPISEHNRLYWYRQTLGQGPEFLTYFQNEAQLEKSRLLSDRFSAERPKGSFSTLEIQRTEQGDSAMYLCASKFLGNSPLHFGNGTRLTVT.

This clone was seen many times. V is TRBV29-1 and J is TRBJ2-6; D is undetermined. The CDR3 has 15 amino acids. Trimming left V 3 bases short and J 0 bases short, with 9 bases between. CDR1 is SQVTM and CDR2 is ANQGSEA in the germline V gene. CDR3 DNA sequence: TGCAGCGTTGAGTGGCTCAACTCTGGGGCCAACGTCCTGACTTTC. Protein: CSVEWLNSGANVLTF.